This T cell receptor beta chain was sequenced during a study of T-cell reconstitution after alpha-beta-depleted transplantation in children. This clonotype was seen only a few times. The V end lost 6 bases, the J end lost 12 bases, and 21 bases lay between the germline ends. This CDR3 spans 14 amino acids. Unique molecular identifiers were built into the TCRbeta library. TCRdb passed the PCR reads through MiXCR, listing each CDR3 protein once. The data hold approximately 82,000 distinct CDR3 sequences, with roughly 18% observed a single time. The clonotype comes from a male patient aged 2 to 9 who had a stem cell transplant for acute lymphoblastic leukemia, so the T cells may come from the graft donor. The specimen comprised PBMCs, mostly from graft donor cells, sampled 360 days after TCRalphabeta/CD19-depleted stem cell transplant. This chain joins TRBV12-3 or TRBV12-4 and TRBJ1-5, with D possibly TRBD1 on 6 matching bases. CDR3 DNA: TGTGCCAGCAGCTTACAGGGCACTACTTTCCACCAGCATTTT. Its protein is CASSLQGTTFHQHF.